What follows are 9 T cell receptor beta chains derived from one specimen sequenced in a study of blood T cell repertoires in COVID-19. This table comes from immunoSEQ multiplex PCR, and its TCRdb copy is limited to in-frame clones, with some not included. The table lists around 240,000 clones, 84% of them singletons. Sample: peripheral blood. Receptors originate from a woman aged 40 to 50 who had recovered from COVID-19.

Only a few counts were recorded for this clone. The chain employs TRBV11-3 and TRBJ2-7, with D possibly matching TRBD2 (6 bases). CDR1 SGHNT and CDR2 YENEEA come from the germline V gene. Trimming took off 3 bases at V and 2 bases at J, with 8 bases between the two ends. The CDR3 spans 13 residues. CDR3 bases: TGTGCCAGCAGCTTTCCGGGAGCCTACGAGCAGTACTTC. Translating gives CASSFPGAYEQYF.

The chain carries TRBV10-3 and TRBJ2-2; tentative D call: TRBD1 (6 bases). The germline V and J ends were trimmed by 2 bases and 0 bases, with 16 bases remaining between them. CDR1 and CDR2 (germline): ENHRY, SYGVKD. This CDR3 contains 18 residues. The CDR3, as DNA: TGTGCCATCAGTGAGATGGATAGGGGGTGGGCGAACACCGGGGAGCTGTTTTTT. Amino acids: CAISEMDRGWANTGELFF.

CDR3 coding DNA: TGTGCCAGCAGTTTTCTTAGCAGCTCCTACGAGCAGTACTTC. Protein product: CASSFLSSSYEQYF. The chain recombines TRBV28 with TRBJ2-7, with no clear D. Between the trimmed V and J ends, which lost 3 bases and 0 bases, there was a span of 9 bases. Per the germline V gene, CDR1 is MDHEN and CDR2 is SYDVKM. The CDR3 covers 14 residues.

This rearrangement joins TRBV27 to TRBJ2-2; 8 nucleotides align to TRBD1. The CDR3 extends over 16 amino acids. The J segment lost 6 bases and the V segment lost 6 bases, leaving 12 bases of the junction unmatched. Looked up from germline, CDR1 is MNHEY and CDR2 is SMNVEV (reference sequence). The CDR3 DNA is TGTGCCAGCAGACCGCTGGACAGGGTCCCCCCCGGGGAGCTGTTTTTT. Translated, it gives CASRPLDRVPPGELFF.

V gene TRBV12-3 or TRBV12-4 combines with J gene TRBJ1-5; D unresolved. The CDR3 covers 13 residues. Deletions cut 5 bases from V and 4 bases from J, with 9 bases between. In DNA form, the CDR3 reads TGTGCCAGCAGTCAAGACGGGAATCAGCCCCAGCATTTT. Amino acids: CASSQDGNQPQHF.

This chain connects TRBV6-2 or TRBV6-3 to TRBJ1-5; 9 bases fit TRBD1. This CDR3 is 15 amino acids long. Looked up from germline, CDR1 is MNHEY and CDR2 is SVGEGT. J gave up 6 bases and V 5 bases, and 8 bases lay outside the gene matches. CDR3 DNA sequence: TGTGCCAGCAGTGGGGGACAGGGCTTTATTCAGCCCCAGCATTTT. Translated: CASSGGQGFIQPQHF.

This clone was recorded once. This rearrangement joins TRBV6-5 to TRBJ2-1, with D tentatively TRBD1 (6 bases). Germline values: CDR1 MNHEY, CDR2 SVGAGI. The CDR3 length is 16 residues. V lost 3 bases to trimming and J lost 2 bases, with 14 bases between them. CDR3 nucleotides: TGTGCCAGCAGTTATTTCCAGGGGTCCCCCTACAATGAGCAGTTCTTC. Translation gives CASSYFQGSPYNEQFF.

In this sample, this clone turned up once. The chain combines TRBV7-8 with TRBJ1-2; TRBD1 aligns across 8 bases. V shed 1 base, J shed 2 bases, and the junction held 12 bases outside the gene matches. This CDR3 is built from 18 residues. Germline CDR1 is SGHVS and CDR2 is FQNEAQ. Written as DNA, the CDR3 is TGTGCCAGCAGCTTAGGGTGGGCAGGGGGCGCCTTGAACTATGGCTACACCTTC. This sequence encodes CASSLGWAGGALNYGYTF. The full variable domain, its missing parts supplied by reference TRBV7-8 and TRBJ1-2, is GAGVSQSPRYKVAKRGQDVALRCDPISGHVSLFWYQQALGQGPEFLTYFQNEAQLDKSGLPSDRFFAERPEGSVSTLKIQRTQQEDSAVYLCASSLGWAGGALNYGYTFGSGTRLTVV.

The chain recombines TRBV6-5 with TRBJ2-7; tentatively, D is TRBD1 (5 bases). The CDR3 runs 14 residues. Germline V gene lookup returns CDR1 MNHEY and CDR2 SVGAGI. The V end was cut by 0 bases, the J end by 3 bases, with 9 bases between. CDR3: CASSYSGADYEQYF. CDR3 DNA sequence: TGTGCCAGCAGTTACTCTGGGGCCGACTACGAGCAGTACTTC.